What follows describes a single TCR beta chain. Its target is unknown. A read error likely explains this, since a far larger clone differs by one base. The data belong to a study of shared clonotypes between healthy human individuals. V was pared by 2 bases and J by 16 bases, with 23 bases between. Germline-derived CDR1 and CDR2 are LNHDA and SQIVND (reference sequence). The CDR3 length is 15 residues. Method: immunoSEQ multiplex PCR; TCRdb's copy keeps in-frame clones and lacks some. The data show 400,000 to 500,000 clones, over 60% seen once. Study-level points and caveats: Clonotype sharing among donors was thought likely to change with sequencing depth. Sampling covered nothing but blood. Tissue TCR repertoires likely differ from those found in blood.

Sequenced sample: PBMCs. The chain is built from TRBV19 and TRBJ1-4; D is unresolved. The sequence derives from a woman aged 40-49 years in good health. Some clones in this sample may be carry-over from other donors' samples. CDR3 sequence reads: CASSIPGLGAQAQFF. For the CDR3, the DNA is TGTGCCAGTAGTATACCCGGACTCGGAGCGCAAGCACAGTTTTTT.